The 14 T cell receptor beta chains below were found in one sample sequenced in a study of cytomegalovirus exposure and HLA in healthy donors. The PCR used 60 Vbeta and 13 Jbeta primers. Produced via immunoSEQ multiplex PCR; TCRdb's table is partial and in-frame only. Found here are 100,000 to 150,000 clones, around 72% of them singletons; the top ten hold about 7.9%. Sequencing was performed on PBMCs. The source is a woman aged 35 to 49 in good health and CMV-seropositive.

The gene calls are TRBV7-7 and TRBJ2-1, with D tentatively TRBD1 (5 bases). Germline CDR1 and CDR2: SSHAT and FNYEAQ (reference sequence). Trimming stripped 1 base from V and 1 base from J, with 17 bases between. The CDR3 runs 18 residues. CDR3 coding DNA: TGTGCCAGCAGCTTAGGTCCCCCTGGGGCGCGGTCCTACAATGAGCAGTTCTTC. Its translation is CASSLGPPGARSYNEQFF. The variable domain in full, with the rest retrieved from reference TRBV7-7 and TRBJ2-1, is GAGVSQSPRYKVTKRGQDVTLRCDPISSHATLYWYQQALGQGPEFLTYFNYEAQPDKSGLPSDRFSAERPEGSISTLTIQRTEQRDSAMYRCASSLGPPGARSYNEQFFGPGTRLTVL.

V gene TRBV18 combines with J gene TRBJ1-1; D ambiguous. The CDR3 consists of 13 residues. Per the germline V gene, CDR1 is KGHSH and CDR2 is LQKENI. V was cut by 1 base and J by 3 bases, with 6 bases left in between. The CDR3 region is CASSPQQHTEAFF. The CDR3 bases are TGTGCCAGCTCACCACAACAGCACACTGAAGCTTTCTTT.

This clone came up a few times. The CDR3 here is CASSNTRTSGYTF. The DNA for the CDR3 is TGTGCCAGTAGTAACACTCGGACATCTGGCTACACCTTC. V usage is TRBV19 and J usage is TRBJ1-2, with D tentatively TRBD1 (5 bases). Looked up from germline, CDR1 is LNHDA and CDR2 is SQIVND (reference sequence). The V and J ends lost 4 bases and 7 bases respectively, with 13 bases between them. The CDR3 consists of 13 residues.

The V call is TRBV6-5, the J call TRBJ2-7; tentative D call: TRBD1 (6 bases). Trimming took off 7 bases at V and 0 bases at J, with 13 bases between the two ends. The CDR3 totals 14 residues. Germline loops: CDR1 MNHEY, CDR2 SVGAGI. This chain's CDR3 is CASTATGSSYEQYF. CDR3 DNA sequence: TGTGCCAGCACCGCAACAGGGAGCTCCTACGAGCAGTACTTC.

There are a few counts of this clone. The chain couples TRBV2 to TRBJ1-1, with D possibly TRBD1 on 6 matching bases. The V and J ends lost 8 bases and 1 base respectively, with 11 bases between them. The germline V gene encodes CDR1 SNHLY and CDR2 FYNNEI. CDR3 size: 13 residues. The CDR3 protein is CASADRKNTEAFF. The DNA of the CDR3 is TGTGCCAGCGCCGACAGGAAGAACACTGAAGCTTTCTTT.

CDR3 bases: TGTGCCAGCAGCGGAGACGAAGCTTTCTTT. Translating gives CASSGDEAFF. The chain joins TRBV11-2 to TRBJ1-1; D is unresolved. Trimming pared 5 bases from V and 8 bases from J, leaving 6 bases between. Germline assignment: CDR1 SGHAT and CDR2 FQNNGV. The CDR3 spans 10 residues.

The J gene is TRBJ2-3, the V gene TRBV29-1, with TRBD1 matching over 8 bases. Trimming at V came to 4 bases and at J to 4 bases, leaving 10 bases not matched to a gene. The CDR3 is 15 amino acids. Germline V gene lookup returns CDR1 SQVTM and CDR2 ANQGSEA. CDR3 residues: CSVAPGTGWADTQYF. CDR3 bases: TGCAGCGTTGCGCCCGGGACAGGCTGGGCAGATACGCAGTATTTT.

The J gene is TRBJ1-2, the V gene TRBV5-6; maybe TRBD1 (5 bases). The V and J ends lost 2 bases and 8 bases respectively, with 10 bases between them. CDR1 is SGHDT, CDR2 YYEEEE, per germline. The CDR3 loop spans 12 amino acids. The CDR3 DNA reads as TGTGCCAGCAGCTTCCCAGGGAAGGGCTACACCTTC. As protein: CASSFPGKGYTF.

This chain uses TRBV18 with TRBJ2-3, with TRBD1 identical over 11 bases. The V and J ends lost 2 bases and 5 bases, in that order; junction bases with no gene match: 6. The germline V gene encodes CDR1 KGHSH and CDR2 LQKENI. CDR3 size: 16 residues. CDR3 in amino acids: CASSPTGTGGQDTQYF. In nucleotides, the CDR3 is TGTGCCAGCTCACCAACCGGGACAGGGGGTCAAGATACGCAGTATTTT.

The chain has TRBV18 and TRBJ1-2, with D possibly being TRBD1 (6 bases). Germline CDR1 and CDR2: KGHSH and LQKENI. CDR3 length equals 14 residues. V lost 3 bases, J lost 5 bases, and 13 bases lay in between. The chain's CDR3 is CASSPGQRWYGYTF. The CDR3 nucleotides are TGTGCCAGCTCACCCGGACAGAGGTGGTATGGCTACACCTTC.

In this sample, this clone turned up once. The V and J genes are TRBV7-8 and TRBJ1-3; 9 nucleotides line up with TRBD1. V lost 4 bases to trimming and J lost 4 bases; unmatched junction nucleotides: 5. The CDR3 sequence is 15 residues long. Germline CDR1 is SGHVS and CDR2 is FQNEAQ. The CDR3 loop is CASSSQGAHGNTIYF. CDR3 DNA: TGTGCCAGCAGCTCACAGGGGGCGCACGGAAACACCATATATTTT.

V and J are TRBV2 and TRBJ2-1; maybe TRBD1 (6 bases). Per the germline V gene, CDR1 is SNHLY and CDR2 is FYNNEI. Trimming cost V 6 bases and J 7 bases, with 16 bases left between them. CDR3 size: 14 residues. The CDR3 loop reads CASRANTGTNEQFF. In nucleotides, the CDR3 is TGTGCCAGCAGAGCTAATACAGGGACGAATGAGCAGTTCTTC.

This clone was counted once. Other DNA sequences in this sample translate to the same CDR3. The genes are TRBV7-8 and TRBJ1-5; 10 nucleotides match TRBD1. CDR3 length equals 15 residues. Germline trimming cut 1 base from V and 6 bases from J; bases unmatched to any gene: 3. The germline CDR1 and CDR2 sequences are SGHVS and FQNEAQ. CDR3 DNA sequence: TGTGCCAGCAGCTTAGTGCGGACAGGGGGTCAGCCCCAGCATTTT. This gives the protein CASSLVRTGGQPQHF.

The CDR3 coding sequence is TGTGCCAGCAGTGAAAGCTACACCGGGGAGCTGTTTTTT. Its protein is CASSESYTGELFF. The V call is TRBV6-1, the J call TRBJ2-2; D is ambiguous. The CDR3 runs to 13 residues. The V and J ends lost 2 bases and 3 bases respectively, with 4 bases between them. Germline values: CDR1 MNHNS, CDR2 SASEGT.